This is a list of T cell receptor beta chains from one sample in a study. One entry per CDR3 protein, called by TCRdb with MiXCR from the RT-PCR reads. The profile shows fewer than 800,000 distinct CDR3 sequences, approximately 15% of them singletons. Source material: memory CD4+ T cells from blood. The receptors come from a female donor in good health, serving as a healthy control. Both conserved end residues are part of each CDR3. The D gene is left open where the match is weak. Some rows have no size entry. The others give once, few or many, or a class for an expanded clone.

abundance	v_gene	j_gene	d_gene	CDR3nt	CDR3aa
-	TRBV28	TRBJ2-3	-	TGTGCCAGCAGTTCCCCCGGTTTTGCGGCGGTCACAGATACGCAGTATTTT	CASSSPGFAAVTDTQYF
many	TRBV12-3/TRBV12-4	TRBJ1-2	-	TGTGCCAGCAGCTTAGACCGCTATGGCTACACCTTC	CASSLDRYGYTF
-	TRBV30	TRBJ2-1	TRBD1	TGTGCCTGGACCCCAGGGGGCTCCTACAATGAGCAGTTCTTC	CAWTPGGSYNEQFF
-	TRBV24-1	TRBJ2-1	-	TGTGCCACCAGTGATCCCCGGTCCATGGCCTTCTCCTACAATGAGCAGTTCTTC	CATSDPRSMAFSYNEQFF
-	TRBV29-1	TRBJ2-7	-	TGCAGCGCACGAGAGTCCTTCTACGAGCAGTACTTC	CSARESFYEQYF
-	TRBV5-1	TRBJ1-1	-	TGCGCCAGCAGCTTGGCCGGTCGTAACATGAACACTGAAGCTTTCTTT	CASSLAGRNMNTEAFF
-	TRBV5-1	TRBJ2-2	TRBD1	TGCGCCAGCAGCTTGGATCCCCCGGGACAGGGTATCGGGGAGCTGTTTTTT	CASSLDPPGQGIGELFF
-	TRBV24-1	TRBJ2-3	TRBD2	TGTGCCACCAGTGATTCCAGACTAGCGGGGGGCGTAGATACGCAGTATTTT	CATSDSRLAGGVDTQYF
-	TRBV7-2	TRBJ1-2	TRBD1	TGTGCCAGCAGCCCGGACAGGGGGGCGGTTGGCTACACCTTC	CASSPDRGAVGYTF
few	TRBV18	TRBJ1-2	-	TGTGCCAGCTCACCACTCGGGCAGGGCTATGGCTACACCTTC	CASSPLGQGYGYTF
few	TRBV7-3	TRBJ2-2	-	TGTGCCAGCAGCTTAGGACAGCCGACGAACACCGGGGAGCTGTTTTTT	CASSLGQPTNTGELFF
many	TRBV20-1	TRBJ2-1	TRBD2	TGCAGTGCTCCGTATTACGGACTAGCGGGACGAGATGAAGGTGAGCAGTTCTTC	CSAPYYGLAGRDEGEQFF
few	TRBV6-1	TRBJ2-1	TRBD1	TGTGCCAGCACCCCCGGGACAGCGTCCTACAATGAGCAGTTCTTC	CASTPGTASYNEQFF
-	TRBV6-2/TRBV6-3	TRBJ2-3	-	TGTGCCAGAAGCGGACCTCCCTACACGGATACGCAGTATTTT	CARSGPPYTDTQYF
-	TRBV2	TRBJ2-1	-	TGTGCCAGCCAGCCCCCGAACAATGAGCAGTTCTTC	CASQPPNNEQFF
-	TRBV5-1	TRBJ2-3	-	TGCGCCAGCAGCTCAGTAATTAGCACAGATACGCAGTATTTT	CASSSVISTDTQYF
few	TRBV20-1	TRBJ2-7	-	TGCAGTGCCGGGGAAGCTCCCTACGAGCAGTACTTC	CSAGEAPYEQYF
many	TRBV4-2	TRBJ2-7	TRBD1	TGTGCCAGCAGCCAAGATCACGGACAGGGCTACGAGCAGTACTTC	CASSQDHGQGYEQYF
few	TRBV20-1	TRBJ2-5	-	TGCAGTGCCCAGAAACAGGCCTCCCTGGGGACCCAGTACTTC	CSAQKQASLGTQYF
-	TRBV11-2	TRBJ2-7	-	TGTGCCAGCAGGCGGACGGGGGTGCTCACCTACGAGCAGTACTTC	CASRRTGVLTYEQYF
-	TRBV7-9	TRBJ1-4	TRBD1	TGTGCCAGCAGCCGAACAGGGGTAACTGAAAAACTGTTTTTT	CASSRTGVTEKLFF
few	TRBV6-1	TRBJ2-5	TRBD2	TGTGCCAGCAGTGAAGCTTTAGCGGGAGGAGATCAAGAGACCCAGTACTTC	CASSEALAGGDQETQYF
few	TRBV20-1	TRBJ2-5	TRBD2	TGCAGTGCTAGACCGGGGGGGACCCAGTACTTC	CSARPGGTQYF
many	TRBV10-3	TRBJ2-5	-	TGTGCCATCATGGGAGGGGGGCACCAAGAGACCCAGTACTTC	CAIMGGGHQETQYF
-	TRBV9	TRBJ1-1	-	TGTGCCAGCAGCGTAGGGGGTGGTTACACTGAAGCTTTCTTT	CASSVGGGYTEAFF
many	TRBV7-2	TRBJ2-3	TRBD1	TGTGCCAGCAGCCAAAAGGCAGGGGGCGATGGCACAGATACGCAGTATTTT	CASSQKAGGDGTDTQYF
few	TRBV28	TRBJ2-7	-	TGTGCCAGCTCCTCTATAGACTCCTACGAGCAGTACTTC	CASSSIDSYEQYF
many	TRBV20-1	TRBJ2-1	-	TGCAGTGCTCCGGGAGCGCGATACTCCTACAATGAGCAGTTCTTC	CSAPGARYSYNEQFF
many	TRBV6-6	TRBJ2-1	TRBD2	TGTGCCAGCAGCCGGGGGGAGAGGAATGAGCAGTTCTTC	CASSRGERNEQFF
-	TRBV27	TRBJ1-5	-	TGTGCCAGCAGTATTGGACAGAGCAATCAGCCCCAGCATTTT	CASSIGQSNQPQHF
few	TRBV6-6	TRBJ2-1	-	TGTGCCAGCAGTTACCAGCGAGACTACAATGAGCAGTTCTTC	CASSYQRDYNEQFF
few	TRBV20-1	TRBJ2-3	TRBD2	TGCAGACCAAAACGGGGACTAGCGGGGGGGAATGCAGATACGCAGTATTTT	CRPKRGLAGGNADTQYF